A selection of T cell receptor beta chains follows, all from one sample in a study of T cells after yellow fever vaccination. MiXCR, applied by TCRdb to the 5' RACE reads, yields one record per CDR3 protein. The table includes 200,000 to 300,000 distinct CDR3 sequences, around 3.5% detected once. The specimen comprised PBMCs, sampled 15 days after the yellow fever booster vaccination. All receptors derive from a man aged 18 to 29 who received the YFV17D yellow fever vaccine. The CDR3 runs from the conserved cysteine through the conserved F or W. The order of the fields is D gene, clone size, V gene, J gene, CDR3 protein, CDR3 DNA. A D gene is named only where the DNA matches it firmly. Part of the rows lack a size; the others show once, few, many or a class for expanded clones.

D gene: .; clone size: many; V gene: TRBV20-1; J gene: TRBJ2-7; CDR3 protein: CSARDGEQYF; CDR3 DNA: TGCAGTGCTAGAGATGGCGAGCAGTACTTC
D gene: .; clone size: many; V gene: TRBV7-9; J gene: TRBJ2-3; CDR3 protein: CASSHGSGPETGDTQYF; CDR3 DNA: TGTGCCAGCAGCCACGGTTCCGGGCCTGAGACGGGAGATACGCAGTATTTT
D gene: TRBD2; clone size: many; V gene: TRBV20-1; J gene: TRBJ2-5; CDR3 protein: CSANRLAGTQYF; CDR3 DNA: TGCAGTGCTAATAGACTAGCGGGGACCCAGTACTTC
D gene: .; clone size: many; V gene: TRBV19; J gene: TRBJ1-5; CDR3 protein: CASCRDLGQPQHF; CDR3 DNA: TGTGCCAGCTGCAGGGATCTGGGTCAGCCCCAGCATTTT
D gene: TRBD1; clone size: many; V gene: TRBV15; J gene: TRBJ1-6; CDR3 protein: CATSGETGGASPLHF; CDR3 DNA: TGTGCCACCAGCGGAGAAACAGGGGGCGCTTCACCCCTCCACTTT
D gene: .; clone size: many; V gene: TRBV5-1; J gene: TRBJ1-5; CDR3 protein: CASSKEPNQPQHF; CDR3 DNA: TGCGCCAGCAGCAAGGAGCCAAATCAGCCCCAGCATTTT
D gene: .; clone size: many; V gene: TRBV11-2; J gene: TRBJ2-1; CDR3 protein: CASSLFSYNEQFF; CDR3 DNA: TGTGCCAGCAGCTTATTTAGCTACAATGAGCAGTTCTTC
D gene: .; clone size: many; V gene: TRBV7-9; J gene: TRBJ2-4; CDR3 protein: CASSPGLTLAKNIQYF; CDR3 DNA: TGTGCCAGCAGCCCGGGACTTACTCTAGCCAAAAACATTCAGTACTTC
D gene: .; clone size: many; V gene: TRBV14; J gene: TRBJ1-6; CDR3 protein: CASSQDTGINSPLHF; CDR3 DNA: TGTGCCAGCAGCCAAGACACGGGTATCAATTCACCCCTCCACTTT
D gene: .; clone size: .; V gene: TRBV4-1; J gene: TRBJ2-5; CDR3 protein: CASSQEGQGMRTQYF; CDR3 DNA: TGCGCCAGCAGCCAAGAAGGGCAGGGGATGCGGACCCAGTACTTC
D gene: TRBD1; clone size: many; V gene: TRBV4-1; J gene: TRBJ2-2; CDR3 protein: CASSQRPGQVNTGELFF; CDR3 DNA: TGCGCCAGCAGCCAAAGACCGGGACAGGTGAACACCGGGGAGCTGTTTTTT
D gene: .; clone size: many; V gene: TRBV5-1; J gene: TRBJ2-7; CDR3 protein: CASSLGGLREQYF; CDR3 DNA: TGCGCCAGCAGCTTAGGGGGACTGCGTGAGCAGTACTTC
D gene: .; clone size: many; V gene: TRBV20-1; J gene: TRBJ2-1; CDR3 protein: CSAASRSRGEQFF; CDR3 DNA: TGCAGTGCCGCCTCGCGATCCCGGGGTGAGCAGTTCTTC
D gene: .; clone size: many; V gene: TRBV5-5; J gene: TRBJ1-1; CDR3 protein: CASTFSWGVNTEAFF; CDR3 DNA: TGTGCCAGCACCTTTTCCTGGGGAGTGAACACTGAAGCTTTCTTT
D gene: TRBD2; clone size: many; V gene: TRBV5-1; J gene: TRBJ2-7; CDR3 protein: CASSLRIAGTNEQYF; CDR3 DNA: TGCGCCAGCAGCTTGCGGATAGCGGGGACCAACGAGCAGTACTTC
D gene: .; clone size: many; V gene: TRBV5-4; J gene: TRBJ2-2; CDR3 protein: CASSLMGTGTGELFF; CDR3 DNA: TGTGCCAGCAGCTTGATGGGAACCGGGACCGGGGAGCTGTTTTTT
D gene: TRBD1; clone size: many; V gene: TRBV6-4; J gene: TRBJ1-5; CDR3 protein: CASSPQGDNQPQHF; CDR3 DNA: TGTGCCAGCAGCCCCCAGGGGGACAATCAGCCCCAGCATTTT
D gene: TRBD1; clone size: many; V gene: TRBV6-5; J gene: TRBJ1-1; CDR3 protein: CASRTGAMDTEAFF; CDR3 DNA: TGTGCCAGCAGAACAGGGGCGATGGACACTGAAGCTTTCTTT
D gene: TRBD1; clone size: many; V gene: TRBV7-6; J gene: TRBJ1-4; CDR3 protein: CASATGTVNEKLFF; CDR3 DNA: TGTGCCAGCGCCACCGGGACAGTTAATGAAAAACTGTTTTTT
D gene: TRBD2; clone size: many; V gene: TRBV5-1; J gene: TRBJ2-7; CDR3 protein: CASSLEGGTWTSPISYEQYF; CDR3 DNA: TGCGCCAGCAGCTTGGAAGGTGGTACCTGGACTAGCCCAATCTCCTACGAGCAGTACTTC
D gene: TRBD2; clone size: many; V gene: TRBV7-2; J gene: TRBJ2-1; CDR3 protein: CASSSRSGLAANEQFF; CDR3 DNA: TGTGCCAGCAGCTCACGATCGGGACTAGCTGCCAATGAGCAGTTCTTC
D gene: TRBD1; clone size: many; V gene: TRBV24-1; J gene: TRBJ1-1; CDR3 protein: CATRASTGGAEAFF; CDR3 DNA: TGTGCCACCAGAGCTTCCACAGGGGGGGCTGAAGCTTTCTTT
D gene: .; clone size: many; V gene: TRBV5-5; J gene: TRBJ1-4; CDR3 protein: CASSWSAGSTNEKLFF; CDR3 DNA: TGTGCCAGCAGCTGGTCGGCCGGGTCGACTAATGAAAAACTGTTTTTT
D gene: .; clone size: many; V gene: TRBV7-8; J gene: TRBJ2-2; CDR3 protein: CASSLGGGDHGELFF; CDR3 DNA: TGTGCCAGCAGCCTCGGGGGCGGGGATCACGGGGAGCTGTTTTTT
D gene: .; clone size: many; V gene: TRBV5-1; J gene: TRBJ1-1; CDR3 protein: CASSPSGTDRGNTEAFF; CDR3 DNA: TGCGCCAGCAGCCCGAGTGGCACCGACCGAGGTAACACTGAAGCTTTCTTT
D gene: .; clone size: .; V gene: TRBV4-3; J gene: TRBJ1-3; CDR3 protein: CASSQDPRDPGNTIYF; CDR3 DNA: TGCGCCAGCAGCCAAGATCCTAGAGACCCTGGAAACACCATATATTTT
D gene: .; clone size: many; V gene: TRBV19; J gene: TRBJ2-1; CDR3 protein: CASSVTGTLWQFF; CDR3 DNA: TGTGCCAGTAGTGTCACAGGGACCTTGTGGCAGTTCTTC
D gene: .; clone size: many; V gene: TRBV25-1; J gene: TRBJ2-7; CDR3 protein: CASSERAATNYEQYF; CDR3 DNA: TGTGCCAGCAGTGAAAGGGCAGCTACTAACTACGAGCAGTACTTC
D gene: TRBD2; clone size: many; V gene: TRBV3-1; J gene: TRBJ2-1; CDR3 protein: CASSHGLPGLNNEQFF; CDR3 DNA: TGTGCCAGCAGCCATGGTCTCCCGGGACTAAACAATGAGCAGTTCTTC
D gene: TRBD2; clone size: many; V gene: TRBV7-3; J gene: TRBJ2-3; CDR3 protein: CASSSGMVAGTDTQYF; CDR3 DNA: TGTGCCAGCAGCTCCGGGATGGTAGCGGGGACAGATACGCAGTATTTT
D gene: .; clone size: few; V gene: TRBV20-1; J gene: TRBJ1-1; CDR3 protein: CSAIPPRGGTEAFF; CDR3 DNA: TGCAGTGCTATTCCTCCCAGGGGCGGCACTGAAGCTTTCTTT
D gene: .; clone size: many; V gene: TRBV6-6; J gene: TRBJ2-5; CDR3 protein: CASHRTGSQETQYF; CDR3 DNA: TGTGCCAGCCATCGAACAGGGTCCCAAGAGACCCAGTACTTC
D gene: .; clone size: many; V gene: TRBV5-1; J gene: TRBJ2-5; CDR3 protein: CASSKTVQETQYF; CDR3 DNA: TGCGCCAGCAGCAAGACAGTCCAAGAGACCCAGTACTTC
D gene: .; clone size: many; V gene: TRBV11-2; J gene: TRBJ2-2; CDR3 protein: CASSFISNTGELFF; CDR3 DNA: TGTGCCAGCAGCTTCATTTCGAACACCGGGGAGCTGTTTTTT
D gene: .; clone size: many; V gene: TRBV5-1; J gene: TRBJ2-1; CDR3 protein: CASKMEGVSYNEQFF; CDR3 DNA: TGCGCCAGCAAGATGGAGGGGGTTTCCTACAATGAGCAGTTCTTC
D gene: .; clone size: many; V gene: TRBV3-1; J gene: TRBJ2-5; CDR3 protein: CASSQGDGQETQYF; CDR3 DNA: TGTGCCAGCAGCCAAGGGGACGGTCAAGAGACCCAGTACTTC
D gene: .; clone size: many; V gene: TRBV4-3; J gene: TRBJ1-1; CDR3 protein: CASSTTVGGNTEAFF; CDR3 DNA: TGCGCCAGCAGCACAACCGTCGGGGGCAACACTGAAGCTTTCTTT
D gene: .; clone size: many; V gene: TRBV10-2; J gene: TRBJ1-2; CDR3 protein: CASSESRQGLGYTF; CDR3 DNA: TGCGCCAGCAGTGAGTCGAGGCAGGGGCTCGGCTACACCTTC
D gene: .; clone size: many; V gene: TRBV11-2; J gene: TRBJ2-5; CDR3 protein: CASSYSAATQYF; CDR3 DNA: TGTGCCAGCAGCTACAGTGCCGCAACCCAGTACTTC
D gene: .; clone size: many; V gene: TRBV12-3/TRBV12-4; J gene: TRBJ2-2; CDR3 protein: CASSTGPSGELFF; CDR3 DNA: TGTGCCAGCAGTACAGGGCCCAGCGGGGAGCTGTTTTTT
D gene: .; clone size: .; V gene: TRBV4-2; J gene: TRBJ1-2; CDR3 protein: CASSQGGSQVIYGYTF; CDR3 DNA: TGTGCCAGCAGCCAAGGAGGCAGTCAAGTAATCTATGGCTACACCTTC